One T cell receptor (beta chain) is described in this entry. A much larger clone is a single base away; this may be a read error. The data are from a study of T cell repertoires in aging, cancer and after chemotherapy. About the study: Donor ages fell into six groups from 30 or younger up to 70 or older.

The CDR3 is 13 residues long. Germline assignment: CDR1 LNHDA and CDR2 SQIVND (reference sequence). A mixed TRB-A/B primer pool amplified rearranged TRB by multiplex touch-down PCR. TCRdb recomputed calls from the multiplex PCR reads with MiXCR, one row per CDR3 protein. This table holds about 3,300 distinct CDR3 sequences, around 24% found once. TCR beta rearrangements were amplified from peripheral blood genomic DNA. The chain carries TRBV19 and TRBJ1-2; D is possibly TRBD1 (6 bases). Sequencing was done on a sample of blood. This sequence originates from a human donor with a blood cancer. The CDR3: CANSQGMGYGYTF. CDR3 sequence (DNA): TGTGCCAATAGTCAGGGGATGGGCTATGGCTACACCTTC.